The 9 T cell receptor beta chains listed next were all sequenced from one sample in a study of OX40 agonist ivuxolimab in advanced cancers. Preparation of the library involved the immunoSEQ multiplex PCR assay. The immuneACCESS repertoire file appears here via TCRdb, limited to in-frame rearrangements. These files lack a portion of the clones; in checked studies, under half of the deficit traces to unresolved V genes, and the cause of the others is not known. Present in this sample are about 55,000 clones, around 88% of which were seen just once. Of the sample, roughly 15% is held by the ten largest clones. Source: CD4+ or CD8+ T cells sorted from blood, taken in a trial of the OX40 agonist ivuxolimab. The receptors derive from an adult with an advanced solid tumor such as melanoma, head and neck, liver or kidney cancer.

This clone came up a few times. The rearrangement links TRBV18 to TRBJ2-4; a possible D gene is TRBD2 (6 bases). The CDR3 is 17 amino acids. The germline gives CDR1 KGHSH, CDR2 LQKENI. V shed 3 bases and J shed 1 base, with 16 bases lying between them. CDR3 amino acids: CASSPSVGGVAKNIQYF. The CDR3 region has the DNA TGTGCCAGCTCACCCTCGGTTGGCGGGGTTGCCAAAAACATTCAGTACTTC.

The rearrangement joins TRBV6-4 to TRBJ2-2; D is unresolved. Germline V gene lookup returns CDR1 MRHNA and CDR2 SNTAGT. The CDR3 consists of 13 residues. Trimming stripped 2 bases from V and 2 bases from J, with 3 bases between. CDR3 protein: CASSDKNTGELFF. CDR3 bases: TGTGCCAGCAGTGACAAAAACACCGGGGAGCTGTTTTTT.

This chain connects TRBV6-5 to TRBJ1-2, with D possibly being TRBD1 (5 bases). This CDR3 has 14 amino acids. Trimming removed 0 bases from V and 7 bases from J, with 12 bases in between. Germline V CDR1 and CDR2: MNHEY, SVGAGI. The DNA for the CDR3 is TGTGCCAGCAGTTACTCGGGGGAAACGGTTGGCTACACCTTC. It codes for CASSYSGETVGYTF.

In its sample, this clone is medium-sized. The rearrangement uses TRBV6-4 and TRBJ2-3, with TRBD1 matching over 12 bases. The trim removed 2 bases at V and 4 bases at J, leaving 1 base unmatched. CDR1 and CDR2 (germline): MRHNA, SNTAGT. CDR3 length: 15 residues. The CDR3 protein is CASSDGTGGADTQYF. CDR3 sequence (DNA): TGTGCCAGCAGTGACGGGACAGGGGGCGCAGATACGCAGTATTTT.

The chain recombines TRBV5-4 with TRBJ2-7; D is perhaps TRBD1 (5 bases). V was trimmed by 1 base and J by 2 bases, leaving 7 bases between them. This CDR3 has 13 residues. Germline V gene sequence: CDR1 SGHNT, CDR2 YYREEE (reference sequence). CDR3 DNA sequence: TGTGCCAGCAGCTTGACAGGTCCCTACGAGCAGTACTTC. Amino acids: CASSLTGPYEQYF.

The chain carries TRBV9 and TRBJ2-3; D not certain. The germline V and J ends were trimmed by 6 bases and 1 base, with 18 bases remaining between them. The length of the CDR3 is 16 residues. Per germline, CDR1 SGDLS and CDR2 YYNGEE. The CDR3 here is CASTPGIGRRTDTQYF. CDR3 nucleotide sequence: TGTGCCAGCACCCCGGGTATTGGAAGACGCACAGATACGCAGTATTTT.

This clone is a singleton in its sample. CDR3 amino acids: CATLKALTNEKLFF. The CDR3 DNA reads as TGTGCCACCTTAAAGGCACTCACTAATGAAAAACTGTTTTTT. The genes are TRBV28 and TRBJ1-4; D unresolved. The V end was cut by 10 bases, the J end by 2 bases, with 14 bases between. Germline CDR1 reads MDHEN; CDR2 reads SYDVKM. The CDR3 sequence is 14 residues long.

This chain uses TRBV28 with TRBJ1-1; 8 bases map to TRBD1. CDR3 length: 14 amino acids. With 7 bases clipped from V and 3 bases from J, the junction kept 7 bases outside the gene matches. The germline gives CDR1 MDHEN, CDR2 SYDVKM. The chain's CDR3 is CASIVPGGYTEAFF. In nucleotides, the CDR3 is TGTGCCAGCATCGTGCCAGGGGGCTACACTGAAGCTTTCTTT.

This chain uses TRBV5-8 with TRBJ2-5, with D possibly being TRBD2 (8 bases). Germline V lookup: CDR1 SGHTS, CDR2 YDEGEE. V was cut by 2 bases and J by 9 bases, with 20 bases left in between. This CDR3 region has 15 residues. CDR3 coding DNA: TGTGCCAGCAGCTTTAGCGGGACAGTATTGGCGGCCCAGTACTTC. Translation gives CASSFSGTVLAAQYF.